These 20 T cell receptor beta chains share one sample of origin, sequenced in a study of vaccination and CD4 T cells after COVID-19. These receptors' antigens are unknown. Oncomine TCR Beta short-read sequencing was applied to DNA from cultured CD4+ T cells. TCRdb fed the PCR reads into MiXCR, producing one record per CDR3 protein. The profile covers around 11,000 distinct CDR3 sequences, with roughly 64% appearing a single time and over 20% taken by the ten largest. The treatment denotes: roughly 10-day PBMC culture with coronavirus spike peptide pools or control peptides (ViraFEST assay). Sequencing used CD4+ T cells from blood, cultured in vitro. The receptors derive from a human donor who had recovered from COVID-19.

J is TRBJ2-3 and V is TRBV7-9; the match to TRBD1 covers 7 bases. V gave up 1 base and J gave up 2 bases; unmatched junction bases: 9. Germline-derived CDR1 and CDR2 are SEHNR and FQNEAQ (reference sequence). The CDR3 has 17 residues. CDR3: CASSLVRGTAATDTQYF. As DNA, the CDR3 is TGTGCCAGCAGCTTAGTTCGTGGGACAGCCGCCACAGATACGCAGTATTTT.

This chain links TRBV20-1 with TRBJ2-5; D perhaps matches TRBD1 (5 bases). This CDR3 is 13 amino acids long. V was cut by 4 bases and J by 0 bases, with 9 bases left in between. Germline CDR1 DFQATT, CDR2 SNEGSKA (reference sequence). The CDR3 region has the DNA TGCAGTGCTAAGGGCAGGGACCAAGAGACCCAGTACTTC. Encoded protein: CSAKGRDQETQYF.

CDR3 nucleotide sequence: TGCAGTGCTAGAGTCGTAGCGGGAGATCCCAATGAGCAGTTCTTC. It specifies CSARVVAGDPNEQFF. The genes are TRBV20-1 and TRBJ2-1, with 9 positions matching TRBD2. The CDR3 loop spans 15 amino acids. Germline V CDR1 and CDR2: DFQATT, SNEGSKA (reference sequence). Losses at the gene ends were 1 base for V and 6 bases for J; bases not matched to a gene: 7.

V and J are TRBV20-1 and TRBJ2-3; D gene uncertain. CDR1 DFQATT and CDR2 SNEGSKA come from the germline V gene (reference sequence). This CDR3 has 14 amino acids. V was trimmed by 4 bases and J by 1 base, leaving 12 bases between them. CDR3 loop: CSAKGRGGTDTQYF. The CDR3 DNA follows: TGCAGTGCTAAAGGGCGAGGCGGCACAGATACGCAGTATTTT.

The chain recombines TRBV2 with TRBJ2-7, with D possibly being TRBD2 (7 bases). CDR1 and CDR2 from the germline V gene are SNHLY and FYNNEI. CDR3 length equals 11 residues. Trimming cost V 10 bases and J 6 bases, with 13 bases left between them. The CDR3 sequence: CATGDYSEQYF. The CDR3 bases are TGTGCCACAGGGGACTACAGCGAGCAGTACTTC.

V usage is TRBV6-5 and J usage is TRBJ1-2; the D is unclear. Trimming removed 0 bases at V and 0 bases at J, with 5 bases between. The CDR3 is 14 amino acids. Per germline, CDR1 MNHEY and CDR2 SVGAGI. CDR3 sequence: CASSYSESNYGYTF. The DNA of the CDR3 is TGTGCCAGCAGTTACTCGGAGTCTAACTATGGCTACACCTTC.

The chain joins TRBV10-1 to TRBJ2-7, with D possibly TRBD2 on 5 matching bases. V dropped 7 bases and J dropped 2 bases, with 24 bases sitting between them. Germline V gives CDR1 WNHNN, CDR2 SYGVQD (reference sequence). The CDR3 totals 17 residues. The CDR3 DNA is TGCGCCAGCAAGGTCACTCGTGAGGGAGTCGGGACCTACGAGCAGTACTTC. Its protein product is CASKVTREGVGTYEQYF.

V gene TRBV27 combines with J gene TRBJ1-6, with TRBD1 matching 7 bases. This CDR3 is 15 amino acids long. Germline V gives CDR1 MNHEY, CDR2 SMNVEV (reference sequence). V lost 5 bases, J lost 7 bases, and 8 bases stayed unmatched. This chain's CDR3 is CASSPQGWVNSPLHF. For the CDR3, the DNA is TGTGCCAGCAGTCCACAGGGGTGGGTGAATTCACCCCTCCACTTT.

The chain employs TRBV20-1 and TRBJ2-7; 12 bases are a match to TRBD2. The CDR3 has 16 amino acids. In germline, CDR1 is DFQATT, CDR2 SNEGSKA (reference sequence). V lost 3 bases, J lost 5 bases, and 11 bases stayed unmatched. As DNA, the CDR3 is TGCAGTGCTAGGGACCGAGCGGCTAGCGGGGGGGACGAGCAGTACTTC. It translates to CSARDRAASGGDEQYF.

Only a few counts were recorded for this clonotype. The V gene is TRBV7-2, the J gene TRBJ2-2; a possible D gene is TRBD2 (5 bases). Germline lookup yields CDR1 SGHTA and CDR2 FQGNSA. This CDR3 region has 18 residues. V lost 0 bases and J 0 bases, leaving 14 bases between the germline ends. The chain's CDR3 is CASSLARVVLANTGELFF. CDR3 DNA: TGTGCCAGCAGCTTAGCGCGGGTCGTTCTAGCGAACACCGGGGAGCTGTTTTTT.

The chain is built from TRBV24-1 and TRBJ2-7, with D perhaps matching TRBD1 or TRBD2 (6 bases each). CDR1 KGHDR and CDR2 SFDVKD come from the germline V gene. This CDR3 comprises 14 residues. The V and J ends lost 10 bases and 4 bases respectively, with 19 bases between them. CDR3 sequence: CATWSPGARYEQYF. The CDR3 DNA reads TGTGCCACATGGTCCCCGGGGGCGAGATACGAGCAGTACTTC.

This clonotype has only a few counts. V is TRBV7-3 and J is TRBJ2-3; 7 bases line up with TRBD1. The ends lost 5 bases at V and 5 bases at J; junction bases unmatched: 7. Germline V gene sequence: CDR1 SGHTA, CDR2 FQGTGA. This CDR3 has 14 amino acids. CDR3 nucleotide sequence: TGTGCCAGCAGCACGGGACAGCCGGTAGATACGCAGTATTTT. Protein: CASSTGQPVDTQYF.

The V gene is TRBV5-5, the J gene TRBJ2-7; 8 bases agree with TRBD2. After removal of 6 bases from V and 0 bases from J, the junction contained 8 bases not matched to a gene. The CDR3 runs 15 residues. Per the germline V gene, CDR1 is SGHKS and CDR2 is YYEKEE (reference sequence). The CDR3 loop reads CASTFGGAYSYEQYF. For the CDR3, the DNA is TGTGCCAGCACCTTCGGGGGGGCTTACTCCTACGAGCAGTACTTC.

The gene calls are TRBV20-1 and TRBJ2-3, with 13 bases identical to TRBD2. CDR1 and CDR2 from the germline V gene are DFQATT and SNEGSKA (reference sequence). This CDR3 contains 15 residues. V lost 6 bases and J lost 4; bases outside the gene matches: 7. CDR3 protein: CSAKTSGGAADTQYF. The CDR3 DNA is TGCAGTGCAAAAACTAGCGGGGGGGCGGCAGATACGCAGTATTTT.

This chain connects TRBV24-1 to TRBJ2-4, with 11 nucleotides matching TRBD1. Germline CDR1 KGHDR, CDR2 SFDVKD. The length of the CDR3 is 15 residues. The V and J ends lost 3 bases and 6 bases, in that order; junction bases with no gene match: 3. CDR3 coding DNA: TGTGCCACCAGTGATCCCGGACAGGGGGCAAACATTCAGTACTTC. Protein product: CATSDPGQGANIQYF.

CDR3 DNA: TGTGCCAGCAGTGCGTATCCCGGGACACAAGAGACCCAGTACTTC. It codes for CASSAYPGTQETQYF. The rearrangement joins TRBV25-1 to TRBJ2-5; D might be TRBD1 (6 bases). Germline values: CDR1 MGHDK, CDR2 SYGVNS. The CDR3 length is 15 residues. V was cut by 4 bases and J by 2 bases, with 14 bases left in between.

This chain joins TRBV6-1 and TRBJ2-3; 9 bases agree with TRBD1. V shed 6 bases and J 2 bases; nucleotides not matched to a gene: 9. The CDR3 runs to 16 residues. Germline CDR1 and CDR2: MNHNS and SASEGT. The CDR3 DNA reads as TGTGCCAGCAGAACAGACAGGGGGAGGACCACAGATACGCAGTATTTT. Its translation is CASRTDRGRTTDTQYF.

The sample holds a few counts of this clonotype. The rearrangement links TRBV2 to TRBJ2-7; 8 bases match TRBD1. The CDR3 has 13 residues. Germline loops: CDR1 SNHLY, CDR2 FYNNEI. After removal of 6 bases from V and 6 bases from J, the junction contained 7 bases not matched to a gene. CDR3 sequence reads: CASRADRVGEQYF. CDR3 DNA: TGTGCCAGCAGAGCGGACAGGGTCGGCGAGCAGTACTTC.

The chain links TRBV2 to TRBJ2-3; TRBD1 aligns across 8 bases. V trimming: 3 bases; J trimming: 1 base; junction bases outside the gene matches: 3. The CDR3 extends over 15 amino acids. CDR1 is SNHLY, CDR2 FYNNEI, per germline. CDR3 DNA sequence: TGTGCCAGCAGTGATCAGGGGGCCGGCACAGATACGCAGTATTTT. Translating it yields CASSDQGAGTDTQYF.

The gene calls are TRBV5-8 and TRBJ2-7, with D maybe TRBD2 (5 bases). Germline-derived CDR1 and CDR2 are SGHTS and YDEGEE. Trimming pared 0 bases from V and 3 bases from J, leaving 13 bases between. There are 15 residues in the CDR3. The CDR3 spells CASSLAGGGFYEQYF. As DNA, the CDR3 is TGTGCCAGCAGCTTGGCCGGTGGAGGATTCTACGAGCAGTACTTC. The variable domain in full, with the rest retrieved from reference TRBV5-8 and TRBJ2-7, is EAGVTQSPTHLIKTRGQQATLRCSPISGHTSVYWYQQALGLGLQFLLWYDEGEERNRGNFPPRFSGRQFPNYSSELNVNALELEDSALYLCASSLAGGGFYEQYFGPGTRLTVT.